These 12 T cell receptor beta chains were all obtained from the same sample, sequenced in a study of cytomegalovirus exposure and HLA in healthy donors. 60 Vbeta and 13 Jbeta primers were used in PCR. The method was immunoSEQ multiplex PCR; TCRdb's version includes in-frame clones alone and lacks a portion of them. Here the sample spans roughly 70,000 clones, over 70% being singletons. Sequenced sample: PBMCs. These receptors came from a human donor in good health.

For the CDR3, the DNA is TGTGCCAGCAGCCTGTGGGGGGACCGTGGGGAGCTGTTTTTT. It yields the protein CASSLWGDRGELFF. V is TRBV11-2 and J is TRBJ2-2, with a weak D call TRBD2 (6 bases). The CDR3 consists of 14 residues. Looked up from germline, CDR1 is SGHAT and CDR2 is FQNNGV. The germline V and J ends were trimmed by 5 bases and 8 bases, with 15 bases remaining between them.

CDR3 protein: CASSQDGELDTQYF. DNA for the CDR3: TGCGCCAGCAGCCAAGACGGAGAGCTAGATACGCAGTATTTT. The chain joins TRBV4-1 to TRBJ2-3, with unresolved D. Looked up from germline, CDR1 is MGHRA and CDR2 is YSYEKL. V gave up 0 bases and J gave up 5 bases, with 9 bases separating them. This CDR3 is 14 amino acids long.

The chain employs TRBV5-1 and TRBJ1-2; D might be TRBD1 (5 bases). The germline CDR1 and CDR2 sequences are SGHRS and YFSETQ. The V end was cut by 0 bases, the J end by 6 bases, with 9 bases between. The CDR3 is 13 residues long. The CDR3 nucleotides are TGCGCCAGCAGCTTGGGGGGGGATCATGGCTACACCTTC. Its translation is CASSLGGDHGYTF.

The CDR3 sequence: CASSLGTGQTYGYTF. The CDR3 DNA reads TGTGCCAGCAGCTTGGGGACAGGGCAGACCTATGGCTACACCTTC. The chain combines TRBV5-6 with TRBJ1-2, with TRBD1 matching over 8 bases. The CDR3 length is 15 residues. With V trimmed by 0 bases and J by 4 bases, 5 bases remained unmatched. Germline V gene sequence: CDR1 SGHDT, CDR2 YYEEEE.

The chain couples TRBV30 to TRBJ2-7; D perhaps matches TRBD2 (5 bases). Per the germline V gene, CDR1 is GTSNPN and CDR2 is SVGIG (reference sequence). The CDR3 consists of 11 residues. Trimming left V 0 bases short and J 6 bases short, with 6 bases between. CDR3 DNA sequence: TGTGCCTGGAGTGTTCGGGGCGAGCAGTACTTC. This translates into CAWSVRGEQYF.

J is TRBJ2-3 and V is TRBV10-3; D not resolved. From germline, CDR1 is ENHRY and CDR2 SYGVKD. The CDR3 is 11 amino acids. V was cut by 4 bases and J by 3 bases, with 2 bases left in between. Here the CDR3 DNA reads TGTGCCATCAGTGCGACAGATACGCAGTATTTT. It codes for CAISATDTQYF.

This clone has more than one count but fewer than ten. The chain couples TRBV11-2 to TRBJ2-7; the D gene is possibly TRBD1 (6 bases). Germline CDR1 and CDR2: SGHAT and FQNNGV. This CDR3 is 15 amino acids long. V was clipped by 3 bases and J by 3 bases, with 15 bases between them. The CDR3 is CASSLDGTPFYEQYF. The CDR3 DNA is TGTGCCAGCAGCTTGGACGGGACACCATTCTACGAGCAGTACTTC.

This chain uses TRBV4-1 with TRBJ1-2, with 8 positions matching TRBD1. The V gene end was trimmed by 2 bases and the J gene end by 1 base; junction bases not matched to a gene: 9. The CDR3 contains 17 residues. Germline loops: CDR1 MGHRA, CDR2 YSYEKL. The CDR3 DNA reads TGCGCCAGCAGCCAAAGGTCCTCACAGGGGGTTAACTATGGCTACACCTTC. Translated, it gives CASSQRSSQGVNYGYTF.

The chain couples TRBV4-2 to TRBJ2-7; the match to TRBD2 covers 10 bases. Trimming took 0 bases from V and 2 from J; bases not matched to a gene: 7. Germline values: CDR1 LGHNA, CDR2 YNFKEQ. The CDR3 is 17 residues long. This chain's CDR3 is CASSQDLGLAGAYEQYF. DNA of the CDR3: TGTGCCAGCAGCCAAGATCTCGGGCTAGCGGGAGCCTACGAGCAGTACTTC.

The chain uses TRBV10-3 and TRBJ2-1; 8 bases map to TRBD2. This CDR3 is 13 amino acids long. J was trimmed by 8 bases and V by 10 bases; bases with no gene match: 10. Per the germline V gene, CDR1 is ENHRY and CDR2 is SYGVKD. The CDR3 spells CATRSAGADEQFF. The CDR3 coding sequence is TGTGCCACCAGGTCAGCGGGAGCGGATGAGCAGTTCTTC.

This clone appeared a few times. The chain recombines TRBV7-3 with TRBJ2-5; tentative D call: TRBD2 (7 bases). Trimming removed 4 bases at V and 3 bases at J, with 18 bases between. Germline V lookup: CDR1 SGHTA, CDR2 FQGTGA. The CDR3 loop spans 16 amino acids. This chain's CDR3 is CASSSQGLAEEETQYF. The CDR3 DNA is TGTGCCAGCAGCTCCCAGGGGCTAGCGGAGGAAGAGACCCAGTACTTC.

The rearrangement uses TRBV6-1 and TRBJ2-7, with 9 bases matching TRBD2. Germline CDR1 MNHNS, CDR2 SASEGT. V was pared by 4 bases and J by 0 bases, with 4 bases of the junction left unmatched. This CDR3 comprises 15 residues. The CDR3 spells CASSVDSGSSYEQYF. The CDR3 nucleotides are TGTGCCAGCAGTGTTGATAGCGGGAGCTCCTACGAGCAGTACTTC.